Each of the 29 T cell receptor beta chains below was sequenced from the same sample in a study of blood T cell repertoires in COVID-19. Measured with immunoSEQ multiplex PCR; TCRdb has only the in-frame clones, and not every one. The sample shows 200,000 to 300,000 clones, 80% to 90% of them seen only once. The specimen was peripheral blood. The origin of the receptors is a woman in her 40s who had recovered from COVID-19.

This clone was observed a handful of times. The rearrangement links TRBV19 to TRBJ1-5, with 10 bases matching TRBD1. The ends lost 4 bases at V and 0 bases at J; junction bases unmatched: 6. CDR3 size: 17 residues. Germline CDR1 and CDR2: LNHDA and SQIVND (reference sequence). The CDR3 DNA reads TGTGCCAGTAGTAAGACAGGGGGCAGATATAGCAATCAGCCCCAGCATTTT. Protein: CASSKTGGRYSNQPQHF.

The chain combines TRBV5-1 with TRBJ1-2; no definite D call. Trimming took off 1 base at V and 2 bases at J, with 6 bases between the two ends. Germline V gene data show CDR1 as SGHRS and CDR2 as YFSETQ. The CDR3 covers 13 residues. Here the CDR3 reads CASSLPHNYGYTF. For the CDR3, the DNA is TGCGCCAGCAGCTTGCCACACAACTATGGCTACACCTTC.

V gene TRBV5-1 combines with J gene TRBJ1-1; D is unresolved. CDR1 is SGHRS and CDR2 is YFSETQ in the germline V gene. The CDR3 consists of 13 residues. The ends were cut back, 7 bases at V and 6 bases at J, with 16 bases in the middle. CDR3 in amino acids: CASQVVQSAEAFF. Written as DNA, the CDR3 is TGCGCCAGCCAAGTTGTACAATCCGCTGAAGCTTTCTTT.

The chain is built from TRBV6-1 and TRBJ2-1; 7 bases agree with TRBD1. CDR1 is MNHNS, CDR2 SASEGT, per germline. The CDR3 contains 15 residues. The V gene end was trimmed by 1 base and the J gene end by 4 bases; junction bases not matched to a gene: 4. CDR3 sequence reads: CASSEGQGVYNEQFF. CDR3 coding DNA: TGTGCCAGCAGTGAAGGGCAGGGGGTTTACAATGAGCAGTTCTTC.

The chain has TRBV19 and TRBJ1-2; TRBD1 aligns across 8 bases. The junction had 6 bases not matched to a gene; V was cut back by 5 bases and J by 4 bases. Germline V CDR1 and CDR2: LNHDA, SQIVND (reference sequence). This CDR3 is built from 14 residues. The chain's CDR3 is CASSPAGGVYGYTF. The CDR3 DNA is TGTGCCAGTAGTCCTGCAGGGGGCGTCTATGGCTACACCTTC.

CDR3 nucleotide sequence: TGTGCCAGCAGCTCTCTGAGGGATACAGATACGCAGTATTTT. As protein: CASSSLRDTDTQYF. This chain connects TRBV3-1 (or the pseudogene TRBV3-2) to TRBJ2-3; weak D call: TRBD2 (5 bases). Germline CDR1 reads LGHDT; CDR2 reads YNNKEL (reference sequence). Between the trimmed V and J ends, which lost 5 bases and 3 bases, there was a span of 12 bases. The CDR3 runs 14 residues.

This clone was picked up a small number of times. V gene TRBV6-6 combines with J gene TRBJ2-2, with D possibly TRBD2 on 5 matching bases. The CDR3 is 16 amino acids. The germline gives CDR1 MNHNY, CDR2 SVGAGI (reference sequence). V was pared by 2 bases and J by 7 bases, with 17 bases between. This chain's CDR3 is CASSYPAGPGYGELFF. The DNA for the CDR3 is TGTGCCAGCAGTTACCCCGCAGGCCCGGGGTACGGGGAGCTGTTTTTT.

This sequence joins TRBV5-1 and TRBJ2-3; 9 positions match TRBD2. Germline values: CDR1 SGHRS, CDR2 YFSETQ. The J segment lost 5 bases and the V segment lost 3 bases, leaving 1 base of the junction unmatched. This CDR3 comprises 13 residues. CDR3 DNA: TGCGCCAGCAGCTCTAGCGGGGAAGATACGCAGTATTTT. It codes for CASSSSGEDTQYF.

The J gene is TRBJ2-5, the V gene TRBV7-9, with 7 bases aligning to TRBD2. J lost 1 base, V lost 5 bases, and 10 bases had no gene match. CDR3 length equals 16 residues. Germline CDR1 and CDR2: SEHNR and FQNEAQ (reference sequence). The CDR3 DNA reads TGTGCCAGCAGCCCCCCCTCCGGGACTATCCAAGAGACCCAGTACTTC. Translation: CASSPPSGTIQETQYF.

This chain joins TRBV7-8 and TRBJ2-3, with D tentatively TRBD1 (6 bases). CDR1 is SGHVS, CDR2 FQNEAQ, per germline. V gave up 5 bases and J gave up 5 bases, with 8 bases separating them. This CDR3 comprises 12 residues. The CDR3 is CASSQGGDTQYF. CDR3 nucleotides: TGTGCCAGCAGCCAAGGGGGAGATACGCAGTATTTT.

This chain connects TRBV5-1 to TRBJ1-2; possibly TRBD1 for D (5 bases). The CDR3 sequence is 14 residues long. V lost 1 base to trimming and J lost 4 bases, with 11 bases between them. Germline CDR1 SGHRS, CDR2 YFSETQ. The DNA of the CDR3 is TGCGCCAGCAGCTTGAACACAGGATTCTATGGCTACACCTTC. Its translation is CASSLNTGFYGYTF. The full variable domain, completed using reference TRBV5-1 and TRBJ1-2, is KAGVTQTPRYLIKTRGQQVTLSCSPISGHRSVSWYQQTPGQGLQFLFEYFSETQRNKGNFPGRFSGRQFSNSRSEMNVSTLELGDSALYLCASSLNTGFYGYTFGSGTRLTVV.

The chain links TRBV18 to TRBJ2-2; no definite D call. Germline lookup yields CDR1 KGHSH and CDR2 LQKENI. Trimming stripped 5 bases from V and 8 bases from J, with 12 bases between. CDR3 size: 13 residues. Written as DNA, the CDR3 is TGTGCCAGCTCAGCACACCCCGAGGGGGAGCTGTTTTTT. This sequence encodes CASSAHPEGELFF.

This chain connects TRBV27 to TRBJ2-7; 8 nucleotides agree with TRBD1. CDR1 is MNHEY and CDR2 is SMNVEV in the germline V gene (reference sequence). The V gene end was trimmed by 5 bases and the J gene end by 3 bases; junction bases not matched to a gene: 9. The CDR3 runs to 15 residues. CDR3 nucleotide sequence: TGTGCCAGCAGTCCCACATGGGACAGGCACTACGAGCAGTACTTC. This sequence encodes CASSPTWDRHYEQYF.

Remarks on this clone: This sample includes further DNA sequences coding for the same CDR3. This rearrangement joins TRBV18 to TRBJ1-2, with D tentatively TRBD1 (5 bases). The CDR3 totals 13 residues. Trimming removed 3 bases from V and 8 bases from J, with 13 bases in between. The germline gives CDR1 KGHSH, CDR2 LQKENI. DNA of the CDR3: TGTGCCAGCTCACCGAGGCAGGGCGAGGGCTACACCTTC. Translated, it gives CASSPRQGEGYTF.

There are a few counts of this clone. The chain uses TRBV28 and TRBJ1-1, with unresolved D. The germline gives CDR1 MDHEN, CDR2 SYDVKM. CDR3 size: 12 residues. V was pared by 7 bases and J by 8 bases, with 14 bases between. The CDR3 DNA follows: TGTGCCAGCACCCTAGCAGTGGGGGAAGCTTTCTTT. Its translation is CASTLAVGEAFF.

The CDR3 spells CASSPLGIAEDYTF. The CDR3 DNA follows: TGCGCCAGCAGCCCTCTCGGGATTGCCGAAGACTACACCTTC. The rearrangement links TRBV5-1 to TRBJ1-2; D unresolved. The CDR3 runs to 14 residues. Trimming stripped 4 bases from V and 10 bases from J, with 20 bases between. Per germline, CDR1 SGHRS and CDR2 YFSETQ.

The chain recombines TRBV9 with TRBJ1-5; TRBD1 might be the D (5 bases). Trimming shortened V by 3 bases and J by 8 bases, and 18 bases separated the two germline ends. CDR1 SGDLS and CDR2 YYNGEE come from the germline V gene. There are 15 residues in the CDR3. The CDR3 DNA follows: TGTGCCAGCAGCGCCGCGGGGCAGGGTAGGGAGCCCCAGCATTTT. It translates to CASSAAGQGREPQHF.

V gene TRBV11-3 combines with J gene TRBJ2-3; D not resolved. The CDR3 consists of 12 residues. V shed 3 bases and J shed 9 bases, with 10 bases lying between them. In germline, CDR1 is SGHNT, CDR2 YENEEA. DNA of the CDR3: TGTGCCAGCAGCTTCGAGTTCGGGACGCAGTATTTT. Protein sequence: CASSFEFGTQYF.

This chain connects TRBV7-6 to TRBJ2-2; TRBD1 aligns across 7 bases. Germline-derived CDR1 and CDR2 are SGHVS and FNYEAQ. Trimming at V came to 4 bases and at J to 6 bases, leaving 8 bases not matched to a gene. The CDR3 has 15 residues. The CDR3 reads CASSSYRGSAGELFF. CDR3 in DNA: TGTGCCAGCAGCTCCTACAGGGGATCGGCCGGGGAGCTGTTTTTT.

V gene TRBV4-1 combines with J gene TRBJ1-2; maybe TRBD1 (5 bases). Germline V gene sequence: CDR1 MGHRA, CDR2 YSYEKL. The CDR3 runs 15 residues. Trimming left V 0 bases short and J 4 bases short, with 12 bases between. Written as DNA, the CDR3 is TGCGCCAGCAGCCAAGACGCCGGCGGGACCTATGGCTACACCTTC. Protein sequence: CASSQDAGGTYGYTF.

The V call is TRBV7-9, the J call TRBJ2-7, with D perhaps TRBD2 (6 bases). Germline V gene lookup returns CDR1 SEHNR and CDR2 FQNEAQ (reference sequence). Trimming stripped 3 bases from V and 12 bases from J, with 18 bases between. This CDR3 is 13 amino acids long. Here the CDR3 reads CASSFYAGPTLYF. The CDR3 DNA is TGTGCCAGCAGCTTTTATGCGGGGCCCACCCTGTACTTC.

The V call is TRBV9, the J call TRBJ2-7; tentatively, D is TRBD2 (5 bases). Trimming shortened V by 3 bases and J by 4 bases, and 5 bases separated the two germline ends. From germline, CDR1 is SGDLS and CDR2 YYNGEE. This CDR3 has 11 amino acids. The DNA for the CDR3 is TGTGCCAGCAGCGCGGGATACGAGCAGTACTTC. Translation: CASSAGYEQYF.

The CDR3 DNA follows: TGTGCCAGTATCAGAGGACAGCCTTACCCCGGGACTTTCTTT. Amino acids: CASIRGQPYPGTFF. The chain joins TRBV19 to TRBJ1-1; a weak D match, TRBD1 (6 bases). The CDR3 is 14 amino acids. Trimming took 7 bases from V and 12 from J, leaving 24 bases between them. Germline-derived CDR1 and CDR2 are LNHDA and SQIVND (reference sequence). Complete variable domain (other parts from reference TRBV19 and TRBJ1-1): DGGITQSPKYLFRKEGQNVTLSCEQNLNHDAMYWYRQDPGQGLRLIYYSQIVNDFQKGDIAEGYSVSREKKESFPLTVTSAQKNPTAFYLCASIRGQPYPGTFFGQGTRLTVV.

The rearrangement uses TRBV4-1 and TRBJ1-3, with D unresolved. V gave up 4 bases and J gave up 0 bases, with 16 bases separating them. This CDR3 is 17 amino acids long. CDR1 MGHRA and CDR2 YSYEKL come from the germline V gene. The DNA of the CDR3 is TGCGCCAGCAGCCTCCTCGGGGAGGCATACTCTGGAAACACCATATATTTT. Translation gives CASSLLGEAYSGNTIYF.

The CDR3 nucleotides are TGTGCCAGCAGCGTAGGGAGGGTAGGGTACACCTTC. It is translated as CASSVGRVGYTF. The chain has TRBV9 and TRBJ1-2; D remains ambiguous. This CDR3 has 12 residues. CDR1 is SGDLS and CDR2 is YYNGEE in the germline V gene. Trimming shortened V by 0 bases and J by 11 bases, and 11 bases separated the two germline ends.

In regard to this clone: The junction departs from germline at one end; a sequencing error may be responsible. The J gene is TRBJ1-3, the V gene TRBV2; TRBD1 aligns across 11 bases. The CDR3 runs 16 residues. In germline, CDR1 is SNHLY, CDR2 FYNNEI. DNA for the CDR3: TGTGCCACCAGTGAGGGGGGACAGGGGGGAAGAAACACCATATATTTT. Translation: CATSEGGQGGRNTIYF.

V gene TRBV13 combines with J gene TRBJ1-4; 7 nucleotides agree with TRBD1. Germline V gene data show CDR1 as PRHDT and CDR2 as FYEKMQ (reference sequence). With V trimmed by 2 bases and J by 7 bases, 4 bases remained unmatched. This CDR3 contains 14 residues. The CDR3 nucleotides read TGTGCCAGCAGCTTAAGACAGGGTGCTGAAAAACTGTTTTTT. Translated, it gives CASSLRQGAEKLFF.

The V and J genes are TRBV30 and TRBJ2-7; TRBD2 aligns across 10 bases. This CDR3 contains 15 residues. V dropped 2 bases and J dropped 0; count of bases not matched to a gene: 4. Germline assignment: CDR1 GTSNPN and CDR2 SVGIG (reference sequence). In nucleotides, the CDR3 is TGTGCCTGGAGTCTTCTAGCGGGGGACTCCTACGAGCAGTACTTC. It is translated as CAWSLLAGDSYEQYF.

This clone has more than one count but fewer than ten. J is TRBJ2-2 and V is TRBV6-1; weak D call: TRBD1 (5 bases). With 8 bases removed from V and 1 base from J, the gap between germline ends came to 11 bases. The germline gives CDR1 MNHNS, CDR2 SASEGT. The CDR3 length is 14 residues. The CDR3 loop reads CASLQGWNTGELFF. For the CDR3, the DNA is TGTGCCAGCCTGCAGGGCTGGAACACCGGGGAGCTGTTTTTT.